This entry is about one TCR beta chain. The antigen remains undetermined. The CDR3 is 15 amino acids. CDR1 and CDR2 from the germline V gene are SEHNR and FQNEAQ (reference sequence). With 5 bases removed from V and 3 bases from J, the gap between germline ends came to 17 bases. The record originates from a study of beta chain features in type 1 diabetes. cDNA synthesis used the whole RNA isolate, giving expressed TCRB sequences. TCRdb's copy holds only in-frame clones and misses some; the assay was immunoSEQ multiplex PCR. The sample lists 250,000 or so clones, 55% to 70% occurring once. Overall study results and limits: There were fewer insertions and more deletions at the VDJ junctions of type 1 diabetes patients. Whether HLA type affects TCRB rearrangement stayed undetermined in the present work. Over-representation of high TCR-expressing cells was a possible consequence of cDNA sequencing.

The receptor's source is a man younger than 45 in good health. Sample: naive CD4+ T cells from blood. The rearrangement joins TRBV7-9 to TRBJ2-7; D not certain. The DNA of the CDR3 is TGTGCCAGCAGCCCCGGCCCGGTACCATTCTACGAGCAGTACTTC. As protein: CASSPGPVPFYEQYF. Complete variable domain (other parts from reference TRBV7-9 and TRBJ2-7): DTGVSQNPRHKITKRGQNVTFRCDPISEHNRLYWYRQTLGQGPEFLTYFQNEAQLEKSRLLSDRFSAERPKGSFSTLEIQRTEQGDSAMYLCASSPGPVPFYEQYFGPGTRLTVT.